This TCR beta chain is from a study of shared T cell receptors in the human thymus. The ends lost 7 bases at V and 0 bases at J; junction bases unmatched: 5. Germline lookup yields CDR1 LNHDA and CDR2 SQIVND (reference sequence). The CDR3 sequence is 15 residues long. This clone was picked up a small number of times. TCRdb's table, derived via immunoSEQ multiplex PCR, lists solely in-frame clones and lacks some. The profile shows roughly 560,000 clones, 75% to 85% of them singletons. These data also formed part of another study, on human thymus T cells. As that study records: Thymus specimens were resections from corrective heart surgery.

The origin of this receptor is a boy younger than two with a congenital heart defect. The sample was thymocytes. This rearrangement joins TRBV19 to TRBJ1-5; 8 bases map to TRBD1. The CDR3 DNA reads TGTGCCAGTACCTTGGACAGGGATAGCAATCAGCCCCAGCATTTT. This encodes CASTLDRDSNQPQHF.